These 17 T cell receptor beta chains share one sample of origin, sequenced in a study of Graves' ophthalmopathy and Graves' hyperthyroidism. RNA transcripts provided the template for amplifying TCR beta CDR3 regions. An initial RT-PCR round employing HTBI primers preceded a second-round multiplex PCR. TCRdb reanalysed the multiplex PCR reads using MiXCR and keeps one entry per CDR3 protein. The data hold approximately 1.2 million distinct CDR3 sequences, with around a third observed a single time. Material: peripheral blood or thyroid tissue (not recorded which). The receptors were sampled from an adult man with Graves' hyperthyroidism.

This clonotype came up many times. This chain connects TRBV29-1 to TRBJ1-4; D uncertain. Trimming removed 4 bases at V and 3 bases at J, with 15 bases between. The germline V gene has CDR1 SQVTM and CDR2 ANQGSEA. The CDR3 is made up of 15 amino acids. CDR3 in amino acids: CSVVGGSAANEKLFF. DNA for the CDR3: TGCAGCGTTGTCGGCGGCTCCGCGGCTAATGAAAAACTGTTTTTT.

This clonotype has a count of ten or more. V gene TRBV15 combines with J gene TRBJ2-5; no reliable D call. From germline, CDR1 is LNHNV and CDR2 YYDKDF (reference sequence). V was pared by 2 bases and J by 1 base, with 8 bases between. The CDR3 is made up of 14 amino acids. Here the CDR3 DNA reads TGTGCCACCAGCAGAAACGACCCCCAAGAGACCCAGTACTTC. This encodes CATSRNDPQETQYF.

The chain uses TRBV15 and TRBJ2-5; 8 bases are shared with TRBD1. V dropped 1 base and J dropped 3; count of bases not matched to a gene: 10. Germline V gene sequence: CDR1 LNHNV, CDR2 YYDKDF (reference sequence). There are 17 residues in the CDR3. CDR3 sequence reads: CATSRVDRGAEKETQYF. Here the CDR3 DNA reads TGTGCCACCAGCAGAGTAGACAGGGGAGCGGAAAAAGAGACCCAGTACTTC.

The chain carries TRBV7-2 and TRBJ2-5, with TRBD1 as a possible D gene (6 bases). The V and J ends lost 4 bases and 11 bases respectively, with 20 bases between them. CDR1 is SGHTA, CDR2 FQGNSA, per germline. The CDR3 has 14 residues. CDR3 protein: CASSSTGTFGEQYF. DNA for the CDR3: TGTGCCAGCAGCTCGACCGGGACATTTGGAGAGCAGTACTTC.

To note about this clonotype: This is likely a read error, given that the CDR3 carries no conserved phenylalanine or tryptophan at its end. The J gene is TRBJ1-5, the V gene TRBV15, with D tentatively TRBD1 (5 bases). The CDR3 length is 14 residues. CDR1 is LNHNV and CDR2 is YYDKDF in the germline V gene (reference sequence). Trimming removed 0 bases at V and 9 bases at J, with 12 bases between. The CDR3 DNA reads TGTGCCACCAGCAGAGATACAGGTCAGGCGCCCCAGCATTCA. It yields the protein CATSRDTGQAPQHS.

The rearrangement joins TRBV7-9 to TRBJ1-6; D possibly corresponds to TRBD1 (6 bases). The CDR3 contains 17 residues. CDR1 SEHNR and CDR2 FQNEAQ come from the germline V gene (reference sequence). Trimming pared 3 bases from V and 10 bases from J, leaving 22 bases between. CDR3 sequence (DNA): TGTGCCAGCAGCTTTGTAACCCGCTGGGGGCGAGACTCACCCCTCCACTTT. Amino acids: CASSFVTRWGRDSPLHF.

This clonotype was seen more than once but under ten times. This sequence joins TRBV11-1 and TRBJ2-2; perhaps TRBD2 as D (6 bases). V was trimmed by 11 bases and J by 5 bases, leaving 27 bases between them. CDR3 size: 17 residues. Germline assignment: CDR1 SGHAT and CDR2 FQDESV (reference sequence). The DNA of the CDR3 is TGTGCCGCAAGTTGGCGGGACCCCCGAAACGGAACCGGGGAGCTGTTTTTT. Its protein is CAASWRDPRNGTGELFF.

This clonotype came up many times. The rearrangement uses TRBV20-1 and TRBJ1-6, with D maybe TRBD1 (6 bases). CDR1 and CDR2 (germline): DFQATT, SNEGSKA (reference sequence). This CDR3 has 15 amino acids. The germline V and J ends were trimmed by 6 bases and 0 bases, with 12 bases remaining between them. CDR3 sequence: CSAYRDPSYNSPLHF. In nucleotides, the CDR3 is TGCAGTGCCTACAGGGATCCCTCCTATAATTCACCCCTCCACTTT.

This clonotype occurred many times. V and J are TRBV24-1 and TRBJ2-6, with D hard to call. CDR3 length: 15 amino acids. The germline CDR1 and CDR2 sequences are KGHDR and SFDVKD. The ends were cut back, 4 bases at V and 2 bases at J, with 8 bases in the middle. In DNA form, the CDR3 reads TGTGCCACCAGTGACCGAGTTGCTGGGGCCAACGTCCTGACTTTC. Translated: CATSDRVAGANVLTF.

This clonotype was counted ten times or more. The V call is TRBV10-3, the J call TRBJ2-7; D is unclear. The CDR3 is 15 residues long. V lost 1 base, J lost 0 bases, and 10 bases lay in between. The V gene's germline CDR1 is ENHRY and CDR2 SYGVKD. The CDR3 loop is CAISELGSSSYEQYF. For the CDR3, the DNA is TGTGCCATCAGTGAGTTGGGCAGTTCCTCCTACGAGCAGTACTTC.

The chain is built from TRBV24-1 and TRBJ1-5, with D maybe TRBD1 (6 bases). V was clipped by 6 bases and J by 7 bases, with 12 bases between them. The CDR3 runs 13 residues. Germline V gene sequence: CDR1 KGHDR, CDR2 SFDVKD. The CDR3 sequence is CATSYREEQPQHF. The CDR3 bases are TGTGCCACCAGTTACAGGGAAGAGCAGCCCCAGCATTTT.

The genes are TRBV7-8 and TRBJ2-7, with D perhaps matching TRBD1 (6 bases). Trimming took off 0 bases at V and 6 bases at J, with 12 bases between the two ends. CDR1 is SGHVS, CDR2 FQNEAQ, per germline. The CDR3 runs to 14 residues. The CDR3 bases are TGTGCCAGCAGCTTAGCGCCTCAGGGGACCGAGCAGTACTTC. This gives the protein CASSLAPQGTEQYF.

This clonotype has a handful of counts. The chain couples TRBV10-3 to TRBJ2-5; TRBD2 is a possible D gene (5 bases). Trimming left V 10 bases short and J 6 bases short, with 15 bases between. Germline lookup yields CDR1 ENHRY and CDR2 SYGVKD. The CDR3 loop spans 12 amino acids. CDR3 in amino acids: CATSPGSKTQYF. CDR3 bases: TGTGCCACCTCACCGGGGTCCAAGACCCAGTACTTC.

The V gene is TRBV7-2, the J gene TRBJ1-6; a weak D match, TRBD1 (6 bases). V lost 5 bases and J lost 10, with 30 bases in between. CDR3 length equals 19 residues. Looked up from germline, CDR1 is SGHTA and CDR2 is FQGNSA. CDR3 DNA sequence: TGTGCCAGCAGCCCCGCGGGGGGGCTCGCTGAAGCTTCGTCGTCACCCCTCCACTTT. Its translation is CASSPAGGLAEASSSPLHF.

The V gene is TRBV20-1, the J gene TRBJ1-5; D unresolved. The germline CDR1 and CDR2 sequences are DFQATT and SNEGSKA (reference sequence). The CDR3 is 12 residues long. Trimming pared 2 bases from V and 7 bases from J, leaving 9 bases between. The chain's CDR3 is CSARTTGQPQHF. The CDR3 nucleotides are TGCAGTGCTAGAACTACCGGACAGCCCCAGCATTTT.

The chain links TRBV29-1 to TRBJ1-1, with 7 bases fitting TRBD1. This CDR3 has 15 amino acids. The germline V gene encodes CDR1 SQVTM and CDR2 ANQGSEA. The V and J ends lost 7 bases and 3 bases, in that order; junction bases with no gene match: 14. CDR3 DNA sequence: TGCAGCGCCTTTCGTAAGGGGGCATGGGACACTGAAGCTTTCTTT. As protein: CSAFRKGAWDTEAFF. The full variable domain, with the rest looked up from reference TRBV29-1 and TRBJ1-1, is SAVISQKPSRDICQRGTSLTIQCQVDSQVTMMFWYRQQPGQSLTLIATANQGSEATYESGFVIDKFPISRPNLTFSTLTVSNMSPEDSSIYLCSAFRKGAWDTEAFFGQGTRLTVV.

This sequence joins TRBV25-1 and TRBJ1-5; D not resolved. Germline CDR1 and CDR2: MGHDK and SYGVNS. This CDR3 region has 12 residues. CDR3 region: CARVAVGQPQHF. The CDR3 DNA is TGTGCTAGAGTCGCCGTGGGCCAGCCCCAGCATTTT.